Each of the 3 T cell receptor beta chains below was sequenced from the same sample in a study of neoadjuvant anti-PD-1 for oral cavity cancer. TCRdb's copy holds only in-frame clones and misses some; the assay was immunoSEQ multiplex PCR. The sample yields fewer than 40,000 clones, around nine tenths seen once. The specimen was PBMCs, collected before nivolumab (anti-PD-1) treatment. These receptors were obtained from a person aged 35-79 years with oral cavity squamous cell carcinoma.

This clone has a single count. The genes are TRBV7-2 and TRBJ1-6, with 8 bases lining up with TRBD1. CDR1 is SGHTA and CDR2 is FQGNSA in the germline V gene. Germline trimming cut 1 base from V and 7 bases from J; bases unmatched to any gene: 6. The CDR3 is 16 amino acids. The CDR3 DNA is TGTGCCAGCAGCTTAGTGTTAGGACAGGGAAATTCACCCCTCCACTTT. Translating it yields CASSLVLGQGNSPLHF.

The chain uses TRBV7-2 and TRBJ1-1; D call uncertain. Germline CDR1 reads SGHTA; CDR2 reads FQGNSA. CDR3 length: 15 residues. Trimming stripped 1 base from V and 1 base from J, with 10 bases between. DNA for the CDR3: TGTGCCAGCAGCTTAGTTGTGGGATCGAACACTGAAGCTTTCTTT. It codes for CASSLVVGSNTEAFF.

The rearrangement links TRBV5-1 to TRBJ2-2; D possibly matches TRBD1 or TRBD2 (5 bases each). The CDR3 consists of 14 residues. V was cut by 4 bases and J by 3 bases, with 10 bases left in between. Germline V gene data show CDR1 as SGHRS and CDR2 as YFSETQ. For the CDR3, the DNA is TGCGCCAGCAGCCCGGGACGGGACACCGGGGAGCTGTTTTTT. Translated, it gives CASSPGRDTGELFF.